Given below is one TCR beta chain in context. Antigen: not known. The sample is drawn from a study of blood T cells in healthy people across ages. The use of a sample-barcoded 5' primer and a J-beta primer mix characterized a second PCR of about 7 to 12 cycles. Every cDNA molecule bore a tag from a template-switch adaptor containing 12 random nucleotides. A single record per CDR3 protein comes from TCRdb applying MiXCR to the 5' RACE reads. Here the sample spans about 580,000 distinct CDR3 sequences, around half being singletons. J gave up 4 bases and V 1 base, and 3 bases lay outside the gene matches. CDR1 is SGHRS and CDR2 is YFSETQ in the germline V gene. The CDR3 sequence is 15 residues long. Overall study findings and caveats: The donors' CMV status was not determined, possibly confounding changes in expanded clonotypes.

V usage is TRBV5-1 and J usage is TRBJ2-2, with 8 bases that match TRBD1. The source is a man older than 75 in good health. Sequenced material: blood. CDR3 in DNA: TGCGCCAGCAGCTTGCGGGACAGGTTCACCGGGGAGCTGTTTTTT. As protein: CASSLRDRFTGELFF.